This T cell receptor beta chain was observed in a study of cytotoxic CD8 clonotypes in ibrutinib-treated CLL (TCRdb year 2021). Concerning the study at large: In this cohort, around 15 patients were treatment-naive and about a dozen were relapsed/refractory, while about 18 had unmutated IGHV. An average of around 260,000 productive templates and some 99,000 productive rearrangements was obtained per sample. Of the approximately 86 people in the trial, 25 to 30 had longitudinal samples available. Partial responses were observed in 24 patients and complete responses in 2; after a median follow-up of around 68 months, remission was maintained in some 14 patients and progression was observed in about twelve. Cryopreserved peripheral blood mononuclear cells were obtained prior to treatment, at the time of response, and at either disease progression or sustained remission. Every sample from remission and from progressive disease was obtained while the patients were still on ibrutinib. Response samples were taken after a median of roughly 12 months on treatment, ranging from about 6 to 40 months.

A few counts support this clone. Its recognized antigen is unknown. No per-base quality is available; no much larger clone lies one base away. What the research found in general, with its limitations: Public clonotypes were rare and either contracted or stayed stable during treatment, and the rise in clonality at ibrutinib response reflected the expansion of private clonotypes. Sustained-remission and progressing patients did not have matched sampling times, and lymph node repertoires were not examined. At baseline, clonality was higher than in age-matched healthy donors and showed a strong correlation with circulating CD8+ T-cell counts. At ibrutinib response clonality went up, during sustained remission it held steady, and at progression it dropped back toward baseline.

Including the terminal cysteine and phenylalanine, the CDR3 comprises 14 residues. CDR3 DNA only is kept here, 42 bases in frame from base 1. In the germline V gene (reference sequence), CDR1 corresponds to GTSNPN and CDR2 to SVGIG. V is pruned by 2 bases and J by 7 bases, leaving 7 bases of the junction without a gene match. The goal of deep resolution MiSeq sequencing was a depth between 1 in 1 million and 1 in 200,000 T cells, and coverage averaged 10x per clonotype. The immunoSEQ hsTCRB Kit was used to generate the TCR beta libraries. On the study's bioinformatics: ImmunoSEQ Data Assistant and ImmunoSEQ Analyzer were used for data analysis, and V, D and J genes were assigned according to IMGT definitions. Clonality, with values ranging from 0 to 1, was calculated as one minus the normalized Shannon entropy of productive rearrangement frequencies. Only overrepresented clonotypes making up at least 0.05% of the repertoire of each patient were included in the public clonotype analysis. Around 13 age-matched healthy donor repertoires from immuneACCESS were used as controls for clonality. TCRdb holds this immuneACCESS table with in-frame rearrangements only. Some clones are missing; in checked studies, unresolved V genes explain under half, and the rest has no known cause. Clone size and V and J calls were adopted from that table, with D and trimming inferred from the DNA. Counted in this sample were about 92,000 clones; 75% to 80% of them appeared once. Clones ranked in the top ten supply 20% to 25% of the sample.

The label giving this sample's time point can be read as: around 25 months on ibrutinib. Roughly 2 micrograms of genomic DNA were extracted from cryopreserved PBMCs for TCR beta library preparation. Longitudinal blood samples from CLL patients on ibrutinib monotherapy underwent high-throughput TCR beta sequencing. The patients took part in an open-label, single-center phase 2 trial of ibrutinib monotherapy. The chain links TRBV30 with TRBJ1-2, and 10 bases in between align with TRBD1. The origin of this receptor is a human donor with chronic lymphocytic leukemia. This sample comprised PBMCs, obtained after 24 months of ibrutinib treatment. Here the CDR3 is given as CAWSTRTGGSGYTF. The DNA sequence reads TGTGCCTGGAGTACCCGGACAGGGGGAAGTGGCTACACCTTC.